These 6 T cell receptor beta chains share one sample of origin, sequenced in a study of control samples from healthy donors and cancer patients (dated by TCRdb to 2019 to 2021). Library generation was performed with the immunoSEQ multiplex PCR assay. TCRdb retrieved this table from immuneACCESS and kept in-frame rearrangements only. Not all clones are present; in checked studies, unresolved V genes account for under half, and no reason is known for the remainder. The sample includes about 89,000 clones, with roughly 86% observed a single time. Under 25% of the sample is in the top ten clones. The sample was blood. Receptor source: a man aged 25-45 years in good health.

J is TRBJ2-5 and V is TRBV27; 13 nucleotides line up with TRBD2. The CDR3 sequence is 17 residues long. Germline V gene data show CDR1 as MNHEY and CDR2 as SMNVEV (reference sequence). V shed 4 bases and J 3 bases; nucleotides not matched to a gene: 8. Here the CDR3 reads CASSSRLAGGGEETQYF. The DNA of the CDR3 is TGTGCCAGCAGTTCCCGACTAGCGGGGGGTGGGGAAGAGACCCAGTACTTC.

The rearrangement joins TRBV18 to TRBJ1-2; possibly TRBD1 for D (5 bases). V lost 3 bases and J 4 bases, leaving 15 bases between the germline ends. This CDR3 contains 15 residues. CDR1 KGHSH and CDR2 LQKENI come from the germline V gene. For the CDR3, the DNA is TGTGCCAGCTCACCTGAACGAGGGGCGGGCTATGGCTACACCTTC. Protein: CASSPERGAGYGYTF.

The V call is TRBV2, the J call TRBJ1-3, with 8 bases lining up with TRBD1. CDR1 SNHLY and CDR2 FYNNEI come from the germline V gene. CDR3 size: 15 residues. Trimming removed 4 bases from V and 0 bases from J; junction bases left unmatched: 2. Here the CDR3 DNA reads TGTGCCAGCAGTGGTGACAGGGGCTCTGGAAACACCATATATTTT. Amino acid sequence: CASSGDRGSGNTIYF.

This clone was recorded only once. The V gene is TRBV5-1, the J gene TRBJ2-5; D ambiguous. CDR3 length equals 13 residues. V was trimmed by 4 bases and J by 5 bases, leaving 12 bases between them. Germline-derived CDR1 and CDR2 are SGHRS and YFSETQ. In DNA form, the CDR3 reads TGCGCCAGCAGCATTGGGTCCTGGGAGACCCAGTACTTC. Translating it yields CASSIGSWETQYF. Combining the CDR3 with reference TRBV5-1 and TRBJ2-5 gives the whole variable domain KAGVTQTPRYLIKTRGQQVTLSCSPISGHRSVSWYQQTPGQGLQFLFEYFSETQRNKGNFPGRFSGRQFSNSRSEMNVSTLELGDSALYLCASSIGSWETQYFGPGTRLLVL.

The chain couples TRBV9 to TRBJ2-1; 8 bases align to TRBD2. The germline gives CDR1 SGDLS, CDR2 YYNGEE. J was trimmed by 5 bases and V by 5 bases; bases with no gene match: 3. There are 13 residues in the CDR3. CDR3: CASRTGGNNEQFF. CDR3 coding DNA: TGTGCCAGCAGGACGGGGGGGAACAATGAGCAGTTCTTC.

The rearrangement uses TRBV2 and TRBJ2-1, with 8 bases lining up with TRBD2. The CDR3 has 15 amino acids. From germline, CDR1 is SNHLY and CDR2 FYNNEI. The V gene end was trimmed by 7 bases and the J gene end by 8 bases; junction bases not matched to a gene: 13. As DNA, the CDR3 is TGTGCCAGCAAATTAAGGAGCGGGGGTGGGGATGAGCAGTTCTTC. Translated: CASKLRSGGGDEQFF. Together with reference TRBV2 and TRBJ2-1, the CDR3 gives the full variable domain: EPEVTQTPSHQVTQMGQEVILRCVPISNHLYFYWYRQILGQKVEFLVSFYNNEISEKSEIFDDQFSVERPDGSNFTLKIRSTKLEDSAMYFCASKLRSGGGDEQFFGPGTRLTVL.